Below are 3 T cell receptor beta chains sequenced from a single sample in a study of cytomegalovirus exposure and HLA in healthy donors. The PCR used 60 Vbeta and 13 Jbeta primers. Sequencing used immunoSEQ multiplex PCR; TCRdb keeps in-frame clones, though not all of them. The data contain approximately 110,000 clones, roughly 72% of them singletons. Sequenced: PBMCs. Receptors originate from a woman between 35 and 50 years old in good health and CMV-seropositive.

This clone was observed once. The chain joins TRBV4-2 to TRBJ1-1, with 9 bases identical to TRBD1. V trimming: 1 base; J trimming: 3 bases; junction bases outside the gene matches: 9. The CDR3 has 17 residues. Germline CDR1 is LGHNA and CDR2 is YNFKEQ. DNA for the CDR3: TGTGCCAGCAGCCAAGGGGACAGGGATCTGTGGGACACTGAAGCTTTCTTT. Translated, it gives CASSQGDRDLWDTEAFF.

The genes are TRBV30 and TRBJ2-5, with 9 bases that match TRBD2. The CDR3 has 14 residues. The V gene end was trimmed by 0 bases and the J gene end by 5 bases; junction bases not matched to a gene: 4. CDR1 and CDR2 from the germline V gene are GTSNPN and SVGIG (reference sequence). The CDR3 region is CAWSVGGGAETQYF. CDR3 in DNA: TGTGCCTGGAGTGTCGGCGGGGGGGCCGAGACCCAGTACTTC.

This clone was observed a single time. V gene TRBV5-1 combines with J gene TRBJ2-6; D uncertain. CDR1 and CDR2 from the germline V gene are SGHRS and YFSETQ. V was clipped by 6 bases and J by 4 bases, with 11 bases between them. This CDR3 is built from 14 residues. Here the CDR3 DNA reads TGCGCCAGCACCCCCGGTCGGGGGGCCAACGTCCTGACTTTC. Translated, it gives CASTPGRGANVLTF.